This is a list of T cell receptor beta chains from one sample in a study of cytomegalovirus exposure and HLA in healthy donors. TCRdb's copy holds only in-frame clones and misses some; the assay was immunoSEQ multiplex PCR. This sample has roughly 120,000 clones, with about four fifths found just once. The source material was PBMCs. The receptors originated from a human donor in good health. CDR3s include the opening cysteine and the closing phenylalanine or tryptophan. D genes are given only for firm matches. Expanded clones get a size class; other rows say once, few or many, or leave the size out.

d_call: NA
cdr3_length: 13
j_call: TRBJ1-1
v_call: TRBV6-5
clone_size: few
cdr3_aa: CASSVDRNTEAFF
cdr3_nt: TGTGCCAGCAGTGTGGACAGGAACACTGAAGCTTTCTTT

d_call: NA
cdr3_length: 10
j_call: TRBJ2-1
v_call: TRBV2
clone_size: NA
cdr3_aa: CANQGGEQFF
cdr3_nt: TGTGCCAATCAGGGCGGCGAGCAGTTCTTC

d_call: TRBD2
cdr3_length: 12
j_call: TRBJ2-7
v_call: TRBV5-6
clone_size: few
cdr3_aa: CASSRGDYEQYF
cdr3_nt: TGTGCCAGCAGCCGGGGGGACTACGAGCAGTACTTC

d_call: TRBD1
cdr3_length: 15
j_call: TRBJ1-5
v_call: TRBV6-5
clone_size: NA
cdr3_aa: CASRPGTGSSQPQHF
cdr3_nt: TGTGCCAGCAGGCCGGGGACAGGTTCTTCTCAGCCCCAGCATTTT

d_call: NA
cdr3_length: 20
j_call: TRBJ1-6
v_call: TRBV15
clone_size: NA
cdr3_aa: CATSRDFYSWGEEHNSPLHF
cdr3_nt: TGTGCCACCAGCAGAGATTTTTATTCTTGGGGGGAGGAACATAATTCACCCCTCCACTTT

d_call: NA
cdr3_length: 11
j_call: TRBJ1-1
v_call: TRBV5-4
clone_size: NA
cdr3_aa: CASSLDGGAFF
cdr3_nt: TGTGCCAGCAGCTTGGACGGTGGAGCTTTCTTT

d_call: NA
cdr3_length: 15
j_call: TRBJ1-6
v_call: TRBV28
clone_size: NA
cdr3_aa: CASSFGGASGSPLHF
cdr3_nt: TGTGCCAGCAGTTTTGGGGGGGCTAGTGGATCACCCCTCCACTTT

d_call: NA
cdr3_length: 15
j_call: TRBJ1-1
v_call: TRBV28
clone_size: once
cdr3_aa: CASSLRSGFITEAFF
cdr3_nt: TGTGCCAGCAGTTTGCGCTCGGGGTTTATCACTGAAGCTTTCTTT

d_call: TRBD1
cdr3_length: 15
j_call: TRBJ1-2
v_call: TRBV6-5
clone_size: NA
cdr3_aa: CASSYERQGRDGYTF
cdr3_nt: TGTGCCAGCAGTTACGAAAGACAGGGAAGGGATGGCTACACCTTC

d_call: NA
cdr3_length: 13
j_call: TRBJ2-5
v_call: TRBV2
clone_size: NA
cdr3_aa: CASRWGGEETQYF
cdr3_nt: TGTGCCAGCAGGTGGGGGGGCGAAGAGACCCAGTACTTC

d_call: NA
cdr3_length: 12
j_call: TRBJ2-7
v_call: TRBV7-9
clone_size: NA
cdr3_aa: CASSLGPGVQYF
cdr3_nt: TGTGCCAGCAGCTTAGGGCCGGGTGTGCAGTACTTC

d_call: TRBD1
cdr3_length: 14
j_call: TRBJ1-2
v_call: TRBV5-4
clone_size: NA
cdr3_aa: CASSLGTGALGYTF
cdr3_nt: TGTGCCAGCAGCTTGGGGACAGGGGCGTTGGGCTACACCTTC

d_call: NA
cdr3_length: 14
j_call: TRBJ1-5
v_call: TRBV6-6
clone_size: NA
cdr3_aa: CASSYSRGNQPQHF
cdr3_nt: TGTGCCAGCAGTTACTCGCGGGGTAATCAGCCCCAGCATTTT

d_call: NA
cdr3_length: 13
j_call: TRBJ2-7
v_call: TRBV19
clone_size: NA
cdr3_aa: CASSTGPSYEQYF
cdr3_nt: TGTGCCAGTAGTACTGGCCCCTCCTACGAGCAGTACTTC

d_call: NA
cdr3_length: 15
j_call: TRBJ2-2
v_call: TRBV7-8
clone_size: few
cdr3_aa: CASSSGRDFTGELFF
cdr3_nt: TGTGCCAGCAGCTCTGGTAGGGACTTCACCGGGGAGCTGTTTTTT

d_call: NA
cdr3_length: 16
j_call: TRBJ1-4
v_call: TRBV28
clone_size: NA
cdr3_aa: CASSLPPSGGTEKLFF
cdr3_nt: TGTGCCAGCAGTTTACCTCCGTCCGGGGGGACTGAAAAACTGTTTTTT

d_call: NA
cdr3_length: 17
j_call: TRBJ1-1
v_call: TRBV4-1
clone_size: NA
cdr3_aa: CASSQEGGRGLNTEAFF
cdr3_nt: TGCGCCAGCAGCCAAGAGGGGGGGAGGGGACTGAACACTGAAGCTTTCTTT

d_call: NA
cdr3_length: 13
j_call: TRBJ2-1
v_call: TRBV5-4
clone_size: NA
cdr3_aa: CASSPGGPGEQFF
cdr3_nt: TGTGCCAGCAGCCCCGGGGGTCCCGGTGAGCAGTTCTTC

d_call: NA
cdr3_length: 16
j_call: TRBJ2-3
v_call: TRBV18
clone_size: once
cdr3_aa: CASSPSDSASTDTQYF
cdr3_nt: TGTGCCAGCTCACCCTCTGACAGCGCTAGCACAGATACGCAGTATTTT

d_call: TRBD1
cdr3_length: 14
j_call: TRBJ2-7
v_call: TRBV10-3
clone_size: NA
cdr3_aa: CASRQGVVSYEQYF
cdr3_nt: TGTGCCAGCAGACAGGGAGTTGTCTCCTACGAGCAGTACTTC